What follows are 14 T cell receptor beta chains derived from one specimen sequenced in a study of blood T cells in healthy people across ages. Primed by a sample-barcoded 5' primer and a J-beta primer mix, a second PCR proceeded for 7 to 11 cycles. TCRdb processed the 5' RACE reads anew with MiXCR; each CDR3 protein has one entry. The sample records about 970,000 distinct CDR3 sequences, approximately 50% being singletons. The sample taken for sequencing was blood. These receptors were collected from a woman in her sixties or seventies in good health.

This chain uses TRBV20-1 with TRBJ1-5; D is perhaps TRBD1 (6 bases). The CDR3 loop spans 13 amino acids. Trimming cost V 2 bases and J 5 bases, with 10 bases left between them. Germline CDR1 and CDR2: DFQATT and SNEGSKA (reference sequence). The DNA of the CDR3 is TGCAGTGCTAGACAACAGGGAGATCAGCCCCAGCATTTT. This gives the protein CSARQQGDQPQHF.

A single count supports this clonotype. This chain's CDR3 is CASSLAQGAYHNEQYF. DNA for the CDR3: TGTGCCAGCAGCTTAGCCCAGGGGGCATATCACAACGAGCAGTACTTC. The genes are TRBV7-9 and TRBJ2-7, with 8 nucleotides matching TRBD1. J gave up 5 bases and V 0 bases, and 9 bases lay outside the gene matches. This CDR3 contains 16 residues. Germline values: CDR1 SEHNR, CDR2 FQNEAQ (reference sequence).

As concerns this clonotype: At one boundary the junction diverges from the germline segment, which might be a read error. The CDR3 reads CASTADLTARQEIQYF. Written as DNA, the CDR3 is TGTGCCAGCACCGCTGACTTGACAGCACGACAAGAGATCCAGTACTTC. J is TRBJ2-5 and V is TRBV25-1; tentatively, D is TRBD1 (5 bases). The CDR3 extends over 16 amino acids. In germline, CDR1 is MGHDK, CDR2 SYGVNS.

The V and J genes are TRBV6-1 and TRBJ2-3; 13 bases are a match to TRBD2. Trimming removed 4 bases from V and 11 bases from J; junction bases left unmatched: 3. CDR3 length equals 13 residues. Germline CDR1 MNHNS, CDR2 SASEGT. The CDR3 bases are TGTGCCAGCAGTGGGACTAGCGGGAGCAAGCAGTATTTT. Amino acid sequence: CASSGTSGSKQYF.

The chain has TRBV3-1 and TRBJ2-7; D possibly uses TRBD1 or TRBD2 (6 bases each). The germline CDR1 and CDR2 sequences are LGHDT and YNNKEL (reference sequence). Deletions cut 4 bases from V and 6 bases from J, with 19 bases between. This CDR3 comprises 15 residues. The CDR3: CASSPGREGEREQYF. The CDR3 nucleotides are TGTGCCAGCAGCCCCGGGAGAGAGGGGGAGCGCGAGCAGTACTTC.

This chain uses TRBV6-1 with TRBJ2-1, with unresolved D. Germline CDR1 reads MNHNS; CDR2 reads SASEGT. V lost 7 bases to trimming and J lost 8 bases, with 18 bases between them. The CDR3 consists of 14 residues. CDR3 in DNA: TGTGCCAGCACCTTGAGTTGGCCCGTAGATGAGCAGTTCTTC. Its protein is CASTLSWPVDEQFF.

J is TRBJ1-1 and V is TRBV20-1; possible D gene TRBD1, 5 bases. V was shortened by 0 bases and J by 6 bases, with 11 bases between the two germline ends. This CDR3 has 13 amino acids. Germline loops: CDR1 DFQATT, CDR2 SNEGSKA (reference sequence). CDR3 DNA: TGCAGTGCTAGAGATTGGAGGGGCCCTGAAGCTTTCTTT. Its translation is CSARDWRGPEAFF.

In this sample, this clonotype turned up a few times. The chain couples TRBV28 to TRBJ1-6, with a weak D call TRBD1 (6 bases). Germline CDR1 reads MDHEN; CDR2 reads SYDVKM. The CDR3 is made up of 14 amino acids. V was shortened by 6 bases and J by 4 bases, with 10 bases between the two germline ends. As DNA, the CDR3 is TGTGCCAGCAGGGAAGGACAGTATAATTCACCCCTCCACTTT. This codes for CASREGQYNSPLHF.

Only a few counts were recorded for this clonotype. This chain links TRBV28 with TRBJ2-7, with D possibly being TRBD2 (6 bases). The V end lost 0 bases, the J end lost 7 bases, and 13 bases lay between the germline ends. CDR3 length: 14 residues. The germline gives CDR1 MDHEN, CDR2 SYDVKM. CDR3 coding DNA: TGTGCCAGCAGTTTATGGACCGGGACTCTTGAGCAGTACTTC. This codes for CASSLWTGTLEQYF.

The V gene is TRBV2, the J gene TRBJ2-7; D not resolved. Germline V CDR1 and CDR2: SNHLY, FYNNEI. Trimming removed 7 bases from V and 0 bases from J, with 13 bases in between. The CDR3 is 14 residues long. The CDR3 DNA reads TGTGCCAGCACTGGTGAGGATTTCTCCTACGAGCAGTACTTC. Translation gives CASTGEDFSYEQYF. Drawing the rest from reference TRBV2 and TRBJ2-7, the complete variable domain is EPEVTQTPSHQVTQMGQEVILRCVPISNHLYFYWYRQILGQKVEFLVSFYNNEISEKSEIFDDQFSVERPDGSNFTLKIRSTKLEDSAMYFCASTGEDFSYEQYFGPGTRLTVT.

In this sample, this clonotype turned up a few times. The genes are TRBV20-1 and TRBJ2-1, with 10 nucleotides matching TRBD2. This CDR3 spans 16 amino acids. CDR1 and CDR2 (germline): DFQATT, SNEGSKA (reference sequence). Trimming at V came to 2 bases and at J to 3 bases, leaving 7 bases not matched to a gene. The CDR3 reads CSARKAGTSVYNEQFF. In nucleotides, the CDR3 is TGCAGTGCTAGAAAAGCCGGGACTAGCGTCTACAATGAGCAGTTCTTC.

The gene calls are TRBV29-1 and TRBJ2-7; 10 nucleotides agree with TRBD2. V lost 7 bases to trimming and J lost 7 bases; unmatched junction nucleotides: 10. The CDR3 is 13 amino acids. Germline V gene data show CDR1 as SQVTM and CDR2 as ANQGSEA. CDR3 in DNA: TGCAGCGCTCCACTAGCGGGGTACAATGAGCAGTACTTC. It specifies CSAPLAGYNEQYF.

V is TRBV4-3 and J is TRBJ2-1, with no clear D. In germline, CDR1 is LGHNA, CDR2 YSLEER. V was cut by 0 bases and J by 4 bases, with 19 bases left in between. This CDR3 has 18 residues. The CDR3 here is CASSQDYRRRATYNEQFF. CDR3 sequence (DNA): TGCGCCAGCAGCCAAGATTATAGGAGACGGGCAACATACAATGAGCAGTTCTTC.

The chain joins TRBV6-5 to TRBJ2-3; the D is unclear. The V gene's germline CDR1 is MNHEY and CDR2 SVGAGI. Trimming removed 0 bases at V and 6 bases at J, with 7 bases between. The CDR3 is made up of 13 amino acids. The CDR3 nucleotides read TGTGCCAGCAGTTACTCGGGCTCCGATACGCAGTATTTT. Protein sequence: CASSYSGSDTQYF.